This T cell receptor beta chain was identified in a study of blood T cells in healthy people across ages. A J-beta primer mix and a sample-barcoded 5' primer were used in a second PCR of roughly 7 to 12 cycles. Through a template-switch adaptor with 12 random nucleotides, each cDNA molecule received a tag. The yield of each sample was at least 3 million CDR3-containing paired-end reads. TCRdb recomputed calls from the 5' RACE reads with MiXCR, one row per CDR3 protein. The table includes roughly 800,000 distinct CDR3 sequences, 58% detected once. General study results and limits: Samples with more naive T cells showed higher observed beta diversity. Age advanced and TCR beta diversity per million T cells fell, roughly linearly.

Concerning this clonotype: Its antigen remains unknown.

With 4 bases removed from V and 10 bases from J, the gap between germline ends came to 20 bases. From germline, CDR1 is SGHDT and CDR2 YYEEEE. This CDR3 is built from 14 residues. The sample taken for sequencing was blood. The sequence was collected from a man aged 25-45 years in good health. The chain carries TRBV5-6 and TRBJ1-1; tentative D call: TRBD1 (6 bases). The chain's CDR3 is CASSIRDTARGAFF. CDR3 nucleotide sequence: TGTGCCAGCAGCATACGGGACACCGCGAGGGGAGCTTTCTTT. Drawing the rest from reference TRBV5-6 and TRBJ1-1, the complete variable domain is DAGVTQSPTHLIKTRGQQVTLRCSPKSGHDTVSWYQQALGQGPQFIFQYYEEEERQRGNFPDRFSGHQFPNYSSELNVNALLLGDSALYLCASSIRDTARGAFFGQGTRLTVV.